These 13 T cell receptor beta chains originate from one sample sequenced in a study of neoadjuvant anti-PD-1 for oral cavity cancer. Method: immunoSEQ multiplex PCR; TCRdb's copy keeps in-frame clones and lacks some. Seen here are more than 12,000 clones, 55% to 80% observed once, and the top ten hold roughly 2%. Here the sequenced sample was PBMCs, taken before nivolumab (anti-PD-1) treatment. Receptor source: a person between 40 and 85 years old with oral cavity squamous cell carcinoma.

V usage is TRBV6-5 and J usage is TRBJ2-2, with TRBD2 matching over 13 bases. From germline, CDR1 is MNHEY and CDR2 SVGAGI. CDR3 size: 16 residues. V lost 4 bases, J lost 5 bases, and 4 bases stayed unmatched. This chain's CDR3 is CASSLLAGGWTGELFF. Here the CDR3 DNA reads TGTGCCAGCAGTTTACTAGCGGGAGGGTGGACCGGGGAGCTGTTTTTT.

This clone has just a few counts. This chain uses TRBV9 with TRBJ2-1, with D perhaps TRBD2 (6 bases). The length of the CDR3 is 15 residues. Germline assignment: CDR1 SGDLS and CDR2 YYNGEE. V was cut by 0 bases and J by 7 bases, with 14 bases left in between. The CDR3 here is CASSVGGDSGNEQFF. The CDR3, as DNA: TGTGCCAGCAGCGTAGGCGGGGACTCGGGGAATGAGCAGTTCTTC. Full variable domain (remainder filled in from reference TRBV9 and TRBJ2-1): DSGVTQTPKHLITATGQRVTLRCSPRSGDLSVYWYQQSLDQGLQFLIQYYNGEERAKGNILERFSAQQFPDLHSELNLSSLELGDSALYFCASSVGGDSGNEQFFGPGTRLTVL.

The rearrangement links TRBV7-9 to TRBJ1-2; 9 nucleotides agree with TRBD1. Germline V CDR1 and CDR2: SEHNR, FQNEAQ (reference sequence). V was clipped by 0 bases and J by 1 base; unmatched bases: 3. The CDR3 length is 16 residues. Written as DNA, the CDR3 is TGTGCCAGCAGCTTAGCCACAGGGGGCTTTAACTATGGCTACACCTTC. Protein product: CASSLATGGFNYGYTF.

V is TRBV11-2 and J is TRBJ2-5, with 8 nucleotides matching TRBD1. CDR1 and CDR2 (germline): SGHAT, FQNNGV. The CDR3 is made up of 13 amino acids. V lost 6 bases and J lost 2; bases outside the gene matches: 2. The CDR3 here is CASSRDRQETQYF. The CDR3, as DNA: TGTGCCAGCAGTCGGGACAGGCAAGAGACCCAGTACTTC.

This clone was recorded a few times. The chain joins TRBV14 to TRBJ1-2, with a possible D match to TRBD1 (6 bases). Deletions cut 4 bases from V and 0 bases from J, with 9 bases between. From germline, CDR1 is SGHDN and CDR2 FVKESK. This CDR3 is built from 14 residues. The CDR3 sequence: CASSPGQPNYGYTF. CDR3 nucleotides: TGTGCCAGCAGCCCCGGACAGCCTAACTATGGCTACACCTTC.

This clone was found a few times. The chain is built from TRBV2 and TRBJ1-2, with TRBD1 identical over 7 bases. The CDR3 has 14 amino acids. Germline CDR1 reads SNHLY; CDR2 reads FYNNEI. V shed 6 bases and J 6 bases; nucleotides not matched to a gene: 10. The CDR3 sequence is CASSLTGTTNGYTF. The CDR3 DNA follows: TGTGCCAGCAGCCTGACAGGGACAACTAATGGCTACACCTTC.

V and J are TRBV28 and TRBJ2-7, with D possibly matching TRBD2 (6 bases). Trimming took 4 bases from V and 6 from J, leaving 13 bases between them. The CDR3 has 13 amino acids. Germline-derived CDR1 and CDR2 are MDHEN and SYDVKM. The DNA for the CDR3 is TGTGCCAGCAGTTCGACACTAGCATTCGAGCAGTACTTC. Protein sequence: CASSSTLAFEQYF.

The rearrangement uses TRBV6-5 and TRBJ2-1; D perhaps matches TRBD2 (5 bases). The CDR3 has 14 amino acids. Germline V gene data show CDR1 as MNHEY and CDR2 as SVGAGI. Trimming removed 6 bases from V and 7 bases from J, with 16 bases in between. The CDR3, as DNA: TGTGCCAGCAGACCGGGAATTACATGGAATGAGCAGTTCTTC. Its protein product is CASRPGITWNEQFF.

The rearrangement joins TRBV6-6 to TRBJ1-1; D gene ambiguous. CDR3 size: 14 residues. Trimming took off 7 bases at V and 4 bases at J, with 16 bases between the two ends. CDR1 is MNHNY, CDR2 SVGAGI, per germline (reference sequence). This CDR3 is CASTPRSDFTEAFF. Written as DNA, the CDR3 is TGTGCCAGCACCCCCCGGTCCGATTTCACTGAAGCTTTCTTT.

The chain combines TRBV30 with TRBJ2-7; the D gene is possibly TRBD1 (6 bases). From germline, CDR1 is GTSNPN and CDR2 SVGIG (reference sequence). V dropped 2 bases and J dropped 1 base, with 9 bases sitting between them. The CDR3 extends over 13 amino acids. CDR3 coding DNA: TGTGCCTGGAGTCCAGGGGTGTCCTACGAGCAGTACTTC. It is translated as CAWSPGVSYEQYF.

This rearrangement joins TRBV15 to TRBJ1-6, with 10 bases identical to TRBD1. The CDR3 has 16 amino acids. CDR1 is LNHNV, CDR2 YYDKDF, per germline (reference sequence). Losses at the gene ends were 1 base for V and 8 bases for J; bases not matched to a gene: 5. In DNA, the CDR3 is TGTGCCACCAGCAGAGGGCGACAGGGGGCTGATTCACCCCTCCACTTT. Translated, it gives CATSRGRQGADSPLHF.

The V call is TRBV4-1, the J call TRBJ1-6; the D is unclear. In germline, CDR1 is MGHRA, CDR2 YSYEKL. The V gene lost 3 bases and the J gene lost 7 bases, with 13 bases spanning the gap. This CDR3 region has 15 residues. The CDR3 reads CASSHLTGRNSPLHF. CDR3 DNA: TGCGCCAGCAGCCACCTCACCGGGAGGAATTCACCCCTCCACTTT.

J is TRBJ2-5 and V is TRBV5-1; the D gene could be TRBD1 or TRBD2 (6 bases each). V lost 4 bases to trimming and J lost 5 bases, with 15 bases between them. Germline V gene sequence: CDR1 SGHRS, CDR2 YFSETQ. The CDR3 totals 14 residues. Here the CDR3 reads CASSPGGWGETQYF. The CDR3 DNA follows: TGCGCCAGCAGCCCCGGGGGCTGGGGGGAGACCCAGTACTTC.